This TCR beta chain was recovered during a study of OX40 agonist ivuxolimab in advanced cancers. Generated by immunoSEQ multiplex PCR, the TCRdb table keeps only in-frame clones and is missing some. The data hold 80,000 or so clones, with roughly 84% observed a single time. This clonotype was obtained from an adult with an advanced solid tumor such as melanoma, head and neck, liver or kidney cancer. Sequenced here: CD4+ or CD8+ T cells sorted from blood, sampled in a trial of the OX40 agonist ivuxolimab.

CDR3 DNA: TGTGCCAGCAGCTTAACTGTCTACGAGCAGTACGTC. Encoded protein: CASSLTVYEQYV. The chain couples TRBV6-5 to TRBJ2-7; D is undetermined. The V and J ends lost 6 bases and 3 bases respectively, with 9 bases between them. This CDR3 is 12 amino acids long. From germline, CDR1 is MNHEY and CDR2 SVGAGI.